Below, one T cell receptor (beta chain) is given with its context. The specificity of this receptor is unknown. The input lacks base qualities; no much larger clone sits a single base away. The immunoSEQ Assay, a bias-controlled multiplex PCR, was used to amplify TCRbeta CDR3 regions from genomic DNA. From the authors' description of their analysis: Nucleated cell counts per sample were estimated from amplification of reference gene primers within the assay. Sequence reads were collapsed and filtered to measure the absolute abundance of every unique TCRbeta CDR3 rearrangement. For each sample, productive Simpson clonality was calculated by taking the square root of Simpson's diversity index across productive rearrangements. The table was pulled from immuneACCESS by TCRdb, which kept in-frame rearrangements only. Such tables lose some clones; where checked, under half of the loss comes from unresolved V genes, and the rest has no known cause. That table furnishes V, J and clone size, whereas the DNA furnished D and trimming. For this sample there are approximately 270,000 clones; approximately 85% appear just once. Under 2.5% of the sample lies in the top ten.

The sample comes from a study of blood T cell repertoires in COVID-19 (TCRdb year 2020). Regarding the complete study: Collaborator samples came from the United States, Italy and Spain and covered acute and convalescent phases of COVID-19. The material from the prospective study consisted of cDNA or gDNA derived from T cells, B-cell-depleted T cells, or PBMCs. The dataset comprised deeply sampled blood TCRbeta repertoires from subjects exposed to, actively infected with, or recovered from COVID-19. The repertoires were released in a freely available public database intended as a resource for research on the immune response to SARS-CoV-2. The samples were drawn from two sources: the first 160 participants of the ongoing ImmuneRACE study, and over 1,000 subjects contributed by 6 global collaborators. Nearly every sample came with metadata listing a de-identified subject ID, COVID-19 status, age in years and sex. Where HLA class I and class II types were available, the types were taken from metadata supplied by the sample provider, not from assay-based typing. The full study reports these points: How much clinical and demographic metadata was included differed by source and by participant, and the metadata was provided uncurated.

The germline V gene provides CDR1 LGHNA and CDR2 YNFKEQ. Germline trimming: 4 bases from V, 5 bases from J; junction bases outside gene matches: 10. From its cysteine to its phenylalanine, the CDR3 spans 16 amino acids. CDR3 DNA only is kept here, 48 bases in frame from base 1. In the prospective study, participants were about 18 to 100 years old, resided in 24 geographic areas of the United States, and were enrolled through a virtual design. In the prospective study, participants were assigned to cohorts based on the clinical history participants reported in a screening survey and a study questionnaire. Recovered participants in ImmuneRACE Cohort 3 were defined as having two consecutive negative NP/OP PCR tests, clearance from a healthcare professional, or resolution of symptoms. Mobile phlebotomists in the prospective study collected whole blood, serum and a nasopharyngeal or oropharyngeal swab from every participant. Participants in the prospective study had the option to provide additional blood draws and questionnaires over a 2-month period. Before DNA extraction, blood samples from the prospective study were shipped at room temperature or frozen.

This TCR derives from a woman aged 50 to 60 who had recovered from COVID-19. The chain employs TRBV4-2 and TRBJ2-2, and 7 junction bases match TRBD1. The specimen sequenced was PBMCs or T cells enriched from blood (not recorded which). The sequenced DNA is TGTGCCAGCAGCCCCCGGATGACAGGGTGGACCGGGGAGCTGTTTTTT. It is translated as CASSPRMTGWTGELFF.